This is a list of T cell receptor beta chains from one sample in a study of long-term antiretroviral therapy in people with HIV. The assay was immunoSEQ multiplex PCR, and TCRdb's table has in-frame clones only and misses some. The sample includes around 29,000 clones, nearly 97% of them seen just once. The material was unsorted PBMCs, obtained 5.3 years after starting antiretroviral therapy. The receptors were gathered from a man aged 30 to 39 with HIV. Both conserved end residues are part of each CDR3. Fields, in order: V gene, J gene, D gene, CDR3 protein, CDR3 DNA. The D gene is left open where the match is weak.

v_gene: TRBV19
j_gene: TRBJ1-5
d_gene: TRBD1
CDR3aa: CACSRDRGKRNQPQHF
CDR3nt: TGTGCCTGTTCCCGGGACAGGGGGAAACGGAATCAGCCCCAGCATTTT

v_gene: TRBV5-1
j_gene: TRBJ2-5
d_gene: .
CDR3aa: CASSQQGQTQYF
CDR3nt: TGCGCCAGCAGCCAACAGGGTCAGACCCAGTACTTC

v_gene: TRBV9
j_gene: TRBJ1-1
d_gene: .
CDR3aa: CASSISGTGRTEAFF
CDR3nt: TGTGCCAGCAGCATATCCGGTACAGGGCGGACTGAAGCTTTCTTT

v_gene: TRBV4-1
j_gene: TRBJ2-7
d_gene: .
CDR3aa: CASSQSEAAVYEQYF
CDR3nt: TGCGCCAGCAGCCAATCTGAGGCAGCAGTCTACGAGCAGTACTTC

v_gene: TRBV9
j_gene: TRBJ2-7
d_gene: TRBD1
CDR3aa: CASSVTGTGGYEQYF
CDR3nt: TGTGCCAGCAGCGTAACCGGGACAGGGGGCTACGAGCAGTACTTC

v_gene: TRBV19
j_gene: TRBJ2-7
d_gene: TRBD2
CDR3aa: CASSPWEGESYEQYF
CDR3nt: TGTGCCAGTAGTCCATGGGAGGGAGAAAGCTACGAGCAGTACTTC

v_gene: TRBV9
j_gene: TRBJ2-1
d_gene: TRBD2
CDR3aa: CASSGGLAGGNEQFF
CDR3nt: TGTGCCAGCAGCGGGGGACTAGCGGGGGGCAATGAGCAGTTCTTC

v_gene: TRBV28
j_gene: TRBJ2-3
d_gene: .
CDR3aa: CASSWGPDTQYF
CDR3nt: TGTGCCAGCAGTTGGGGTCCAGATACGCAGTATTTT

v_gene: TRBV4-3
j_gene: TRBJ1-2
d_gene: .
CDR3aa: CASSQVVGDYGYTF
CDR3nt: TGCGCCAGCAGCCAAGTTGTAGGGGACTATGGCTACACCTTC

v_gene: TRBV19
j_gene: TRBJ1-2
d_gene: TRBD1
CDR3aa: CASRLGQAGGYTF
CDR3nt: TGTGCCAGTAGACTGGGACAGGCGGGTGGCTACACCTTC